A single count supports the clone carrying this T cell receptor beta chain. This sample is part of a study of cytomegalovirus exposure and HLA in healthy donors. This CDR3 comprises 16 residues. Germline assignment: CDR1 LNHDA and CDR2 SQIVND (reference sequence). Trimming cost V 8 bases and J 4 bases, with 23 bases left between them. The study ran its PCR with 60 Vbeta and 13 Jbeta primers. Assay: immunoSEQ multiplex PCR; the TCRdb copy retains only in-frame clones and omits some. Among roughly 86,000 clones, around 79% were seen once, and the ten largest hold approximately 6%. Sequenced input: PBMCs. This sequence was found in a female donor in good health and CMV-seronegative. This chain joins TRBV19 and TRBJ1-1; D possibly corresponds to TRBD1 (6 bases). The CDR3 DNA sequence: TGTGCCAGTTCCCACTCCGGCGGGGGCTGGGTCACTGAAGCTTTCTTT. This codes for CASSHSGGGWVTEAFF.